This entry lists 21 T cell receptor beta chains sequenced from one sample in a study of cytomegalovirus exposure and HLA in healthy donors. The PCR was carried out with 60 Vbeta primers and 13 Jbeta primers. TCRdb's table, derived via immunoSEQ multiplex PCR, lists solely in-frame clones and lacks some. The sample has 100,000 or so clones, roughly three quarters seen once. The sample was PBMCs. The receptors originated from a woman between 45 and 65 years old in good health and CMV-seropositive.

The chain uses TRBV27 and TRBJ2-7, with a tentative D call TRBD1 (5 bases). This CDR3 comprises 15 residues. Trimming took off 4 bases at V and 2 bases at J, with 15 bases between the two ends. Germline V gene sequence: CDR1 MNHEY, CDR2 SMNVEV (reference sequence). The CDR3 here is CASSSLSVGPYEQYF. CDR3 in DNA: TGTGCCAGCAGTTCTCTGAGTGTGGGGCCCTACGAGCAGTACTTC.

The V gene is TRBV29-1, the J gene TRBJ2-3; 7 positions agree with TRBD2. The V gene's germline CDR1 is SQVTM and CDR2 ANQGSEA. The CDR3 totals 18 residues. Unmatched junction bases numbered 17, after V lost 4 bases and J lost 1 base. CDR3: CSVVSSGAPLRGTDTQYF. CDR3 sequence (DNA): TGCAGCGTTGTCTCCAGCGGGGCACCGCTGAGGGGCACAGATACGCAGTATTTT.

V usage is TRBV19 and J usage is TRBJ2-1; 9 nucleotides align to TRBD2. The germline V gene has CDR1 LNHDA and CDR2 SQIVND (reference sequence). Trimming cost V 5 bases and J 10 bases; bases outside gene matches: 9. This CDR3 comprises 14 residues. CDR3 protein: CASSLGTSYGEQFF. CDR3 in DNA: TGTGCCAGTAGTCTAGGGACTAGCTATGGCGAGCAGTTCTTC.

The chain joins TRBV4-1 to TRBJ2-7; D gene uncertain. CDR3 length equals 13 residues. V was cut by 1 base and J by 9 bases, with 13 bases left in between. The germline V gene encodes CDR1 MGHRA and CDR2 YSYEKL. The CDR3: CASSQVGNSWQYF. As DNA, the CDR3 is TGCGCCAGCAGCCAAGTAGGAAATAGCTGGCAGTACTTC.

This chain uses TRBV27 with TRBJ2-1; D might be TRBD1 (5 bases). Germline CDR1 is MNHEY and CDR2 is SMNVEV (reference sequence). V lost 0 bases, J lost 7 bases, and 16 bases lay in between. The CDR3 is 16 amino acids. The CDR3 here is CASSLSAGLLGNEQFF. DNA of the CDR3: TGTGCCAGCAGTTTATCCGCAGGGCTGCTGGGGAATGAGCAGTTCTTC.

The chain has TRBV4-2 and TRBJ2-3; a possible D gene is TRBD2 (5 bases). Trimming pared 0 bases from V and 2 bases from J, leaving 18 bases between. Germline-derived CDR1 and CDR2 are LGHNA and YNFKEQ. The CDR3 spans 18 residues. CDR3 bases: TGTGCCAGCAGCCAAGAGGCTGACTACACCGGTGCCACAGATACGCAGTATTTT. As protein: CASSQEADYTGATDTQYF.

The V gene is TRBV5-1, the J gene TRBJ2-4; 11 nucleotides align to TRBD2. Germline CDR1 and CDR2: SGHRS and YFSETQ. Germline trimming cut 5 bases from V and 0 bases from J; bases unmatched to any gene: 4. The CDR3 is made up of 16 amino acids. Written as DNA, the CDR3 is TGCGCCAGCAGACAGCTAGCGGGGGGAGCCAAAAACATTCAGTACTTC. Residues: CASRQLAGGAKNIQYF.

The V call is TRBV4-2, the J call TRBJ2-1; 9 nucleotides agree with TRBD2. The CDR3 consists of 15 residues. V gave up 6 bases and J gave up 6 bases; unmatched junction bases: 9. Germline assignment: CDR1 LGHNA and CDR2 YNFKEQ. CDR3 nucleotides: TGTGCCAGCAGAAACGTAGCGGGAGAGATCAATGAGCAGTTCTTC. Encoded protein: CASRNVAGEINEQFF.

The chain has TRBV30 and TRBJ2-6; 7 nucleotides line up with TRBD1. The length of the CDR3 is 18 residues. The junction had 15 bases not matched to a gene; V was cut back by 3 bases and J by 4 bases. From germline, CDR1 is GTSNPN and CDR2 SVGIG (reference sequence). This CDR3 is CAWSSTGTATSGANVLTF. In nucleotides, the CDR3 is TGTGCCTGGAGCTCAACCGGGACAGCGACTTCCGGGGCCAACGTCCTGACTTTC.

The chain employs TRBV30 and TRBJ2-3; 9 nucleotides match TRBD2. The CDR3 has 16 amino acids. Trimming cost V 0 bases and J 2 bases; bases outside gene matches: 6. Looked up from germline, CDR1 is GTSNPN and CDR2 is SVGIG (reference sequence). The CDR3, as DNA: TGTGCCTGGAGTGTAGGCCTAGCGGGACACACAGATACGCAGTATTTT. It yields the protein CAWSVGLAGHTDTQYF.

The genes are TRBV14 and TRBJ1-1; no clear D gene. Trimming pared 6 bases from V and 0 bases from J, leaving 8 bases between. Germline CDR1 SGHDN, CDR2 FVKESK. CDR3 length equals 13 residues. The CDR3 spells CASSKDLNTEAFF. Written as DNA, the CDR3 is TGTGCCAGCAGTAAGGACTTGAACACTGAAGCTTTCTTT.

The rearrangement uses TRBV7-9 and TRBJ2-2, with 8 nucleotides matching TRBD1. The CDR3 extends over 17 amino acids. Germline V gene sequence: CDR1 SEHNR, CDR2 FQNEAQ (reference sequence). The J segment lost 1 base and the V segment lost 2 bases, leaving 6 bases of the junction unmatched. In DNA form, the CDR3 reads TGTGCCAGCAGCTTAAAGTCCGGGACAGGGAACACCGGGGAGCTGTTTTTT. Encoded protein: CASSLKSGTGNTGELFF.

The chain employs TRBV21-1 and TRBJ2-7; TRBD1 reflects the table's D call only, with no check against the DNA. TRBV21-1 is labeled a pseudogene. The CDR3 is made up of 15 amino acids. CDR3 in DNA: TGTGCCAGCAGCTTCAGGACAGGACCTACCTACGAGCAGTACTTC. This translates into CASSFRTGPTYEQYF.

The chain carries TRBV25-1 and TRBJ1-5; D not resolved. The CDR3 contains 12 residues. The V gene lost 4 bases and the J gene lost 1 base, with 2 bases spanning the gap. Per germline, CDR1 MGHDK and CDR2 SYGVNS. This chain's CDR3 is CASSASNQPQHF. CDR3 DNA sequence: TGTGCCAGCAGTGCAAGCAATCAGCCCCAGCATTTT.

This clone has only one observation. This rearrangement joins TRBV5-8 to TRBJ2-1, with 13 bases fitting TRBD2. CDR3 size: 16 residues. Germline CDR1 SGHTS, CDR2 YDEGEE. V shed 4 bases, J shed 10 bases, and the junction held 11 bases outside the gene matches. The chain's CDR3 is CASSPRGTSGIREQFF. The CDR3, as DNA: TGTGCCAGCAGCCCAAGGGGGACTAGCGGGATAAGGGAGCAGTTCTTC.

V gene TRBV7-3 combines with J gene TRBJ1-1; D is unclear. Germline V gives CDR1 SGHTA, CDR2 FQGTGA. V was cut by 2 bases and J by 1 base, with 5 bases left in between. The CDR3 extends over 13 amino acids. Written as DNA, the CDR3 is TGTGCCAGCAGCTTAGGAGAGAACACTGAAGCTTTCTTT. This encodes CASSLGENTEAFF.

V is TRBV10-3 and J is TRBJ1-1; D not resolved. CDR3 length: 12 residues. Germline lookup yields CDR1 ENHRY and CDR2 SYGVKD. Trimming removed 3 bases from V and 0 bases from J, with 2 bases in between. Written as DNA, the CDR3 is TGTGCCATCAGTGACATGAACACTGAAGCTTTCTTT. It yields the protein CAISDMNTEAFF.

This CDR3 reads CASSIDGRGRHNEQFF. CDR3 nucleotides: TGTGCCAGTAGTATTGATGGCAGGGGCCGTCACAATGAGCAGTTCTTC. The rearrangement joins TRBV19 to TRBJ2-1; D is possibly TRBD1 (6 bases). Germline CDR1 is LNHDA and CDR2 is SQIVND (reference sequence). V was clipped by 3 bases and J by 5 bases, with 17 bases between them. This CDR3 contains 16 residues. Full variable domain (rest looked up from reference TRBV19 and TRBJ2-1): DGGITQSPKYLFRKEGQNVTLSCEQNLNHDAMYWYRQDPGQGLRLIYYSQIVNDFQKGDIAEGYSVSREKKESFPLTVTSAQKNPTAFYLCASSIDGRGRHNEQFFGPGTRLTVL.

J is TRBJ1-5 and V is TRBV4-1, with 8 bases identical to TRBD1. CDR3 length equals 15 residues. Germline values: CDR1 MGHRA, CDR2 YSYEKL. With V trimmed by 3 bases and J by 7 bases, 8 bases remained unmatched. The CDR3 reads CASSHVTGGGQPQHF. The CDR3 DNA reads TGCGCCAGCAGCCACGTTACAGGGGGGGGGCAGCCCCAGCATTTT.

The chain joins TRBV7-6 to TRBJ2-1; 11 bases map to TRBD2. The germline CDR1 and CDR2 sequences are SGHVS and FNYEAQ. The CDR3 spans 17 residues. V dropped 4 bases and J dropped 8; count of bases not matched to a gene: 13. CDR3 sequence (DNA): TGTGCCAGCAGCTCCTCGCCGGGGCTAGCGGGGGGTGATGAGCAGTTCTTC. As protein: CASSSSPGLAGGDEQFF.

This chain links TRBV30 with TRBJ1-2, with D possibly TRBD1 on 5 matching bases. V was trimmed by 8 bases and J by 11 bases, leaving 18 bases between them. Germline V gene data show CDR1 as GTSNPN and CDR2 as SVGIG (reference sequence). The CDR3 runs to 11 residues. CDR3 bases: TGTGCCGGGATGGAGGGGTTCGGTTACACCTTC. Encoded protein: CAGMEGFGYTF. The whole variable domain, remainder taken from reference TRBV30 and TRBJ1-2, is SQTIHQWPATLVQPVGSPLSLECTVEGTSNPNLYWYRQAAGRGLQLLFYSVGIGQISSEVPQNLSASRPQDRQFILSSKKLLLSDSGFYLCAGMEGFGYTFGSGTRLTVV.